A single sample is the source of the 22 T cell receptor beta chains below, sequenced in a study of shared clonotypes between healthy human individuals. TCRdb keeps only in-frame clones here, not all; method: immunoSEQ multiplex PCR. Of around 1,100,000 clones listed, roughly 77% are singletons. Sequenced input: memory CD4+ T cells from PBMCs. The subset denotes: CD45RA-negative fraction. The receptors were sampled from a man aged 18 to 30 in good health. Some clones in this sample may be carry-over from other donors' samples.

V and J are TRBV6-5 and TRBJ2-3, with D uncertain. Trimming took off 2 bases at V and 4 bases at J, with 7 bases between the two ends. The CDR3 extends over 13 amino acids. Germline V gene lookup returns CDR1 MNHEY and CDR2 SVGAGI. CDR3 sequence reads: CASSYRVADTQYF. Here the CDR3 DNA reads TGTGCCAGCAGTTACAGGGTTGCAGATACGCAGTATTTT.

The V gene is TRBV5-4, the J gene TRBJ1-2; D uncertain. Looked up from germline, CDR1 is SGHNT and CDR2 is YYREEE (reference sequence). The CDR3 consists of 14 residues. The ends were cut back, 4 bases at V and 6 bases at J, with 16 bases in the middle. The chain's CDR3 is CASSGTGRDDGYTF. In nucleotides, the CDR3 is TGTGCCAGCAGCGGAACCGGGAGGGATGATGGCTACACCTTC.

Comments on this clone: A single base separates this from a much larger clone, so it may be a read error. This rearrangement joins TRBV5-1 to TRBJ2-7; 12 bases agree with TRBD1. The trim removed 2 bases at V and 6 bases at J, leaving 3 bases unmatched. This CDR3 is 14 amino acids long. CDR1 is SGHRS, CDR2 YFSETQ, per germline. CDR3 bases: TGCGCCAGCAGCTTCCGGGACAGGGGGCGCGAGCAGTACTTC. As protein: CASSFRDRGREQYF.

This sequence joins TRBV28 and TRBJ2-5; TRBD1 aligns across 9 bases. Per germline, CDR1 MDHEN and CDR2 SYDVKM. The CDR3 covers 15 residues. V dropped 6 bases and J dropped 3; count of bases not matched to a gene: 8. The CDR3 loop is CASSSGQGREETQYF. CDR3 nucleotides: TGTGCCAGCAGCAGCGGACAGGGGAGGGAAGAGACCCAGTACTTC.

The J gene is TRBJ1-4, the V gene TRBV2, with D maybe TRBD1 (5 bases). Germline CDR1 SNHLY, CDR2 FYNNEI. The V gene lost 7 bases and the J gene lost 11 bases, with 14 bases spanning the gap. The CDR3 length is 12 residues. CDR3 in amino acids: CASTREGLKLFF. The CDR3 nucleotides are TGTGCCAGCACCAGGGAGGGGTTGAAACTGTTTTTT.

This clone has a handful of counts. A much larger clone is a single base away; this may be a read error. Other DNA sequences within the sample encode an identical CDR3. The chain combines TRBV6-6 with TRBJ1-1; tentative D call: TRBD1 (5 bases). Germline V gives CDR1 MNHNY, CDR2 SVGAGI (reference sequence). CDR3 size: 14 residues. V was shortened by 0 bases and J by 1 base, with 6 bases between the two germline ends. This CDR3 reads CASSYSTGNTEAFF. The CDR3 nucleotides are TGTGCCAGCAGTTACTCCACAGGGAACACTGAAGCTTTCTTT.

The chain uses TRBV28 and TRBJ2-1; 8 bases line up with TRBD1. Germline lookup yields CDR1 MDHEN and CDR2 SYDVKM. The trim removed 3 bases at V and 13 bases at J, leaving 8 bases unmatched. This CDR3 region has 13 residues. In nucleotides, the CDR3 is TGTGCCAGCAGTTTTCCCTTAGGACAGGGTCAGTTCTTC. Protein sequence: CASSFPLGQGQFF.

CDR3 sequence: CASRGDATNEKLFF. CDR3 nucleotide sequence: TGTGCCAGCAGGGGCGATGCAACTAATGAAAAACTGTTTTTT. The J gene is TRBJ1-4, the V gene TRBV28; D unclear. V lost 6 bases and J 0 bases, leaving 8 bases between the germline ends. The CDR3 sequence is 14 residues long. The V gene's germline CDR1 is MDHEN and CDR2 SYDVKM.

This sequence joins TRBV7-3 and TRBJ2-3, with unresolved D. The CDR3 runs to 14 residues. V lost 4 bases, J lost 1 base, and 9 bases lay in between. Germline values: CDR1 SGHTA, CDR2 FQGTGA. The CDR3 sequence: CASSSMAGTDTQYF. The CDR3 DNA is TGTGCCAGCAGCTCGATGGCCGGCACAGATACGCAGTATTTT.

This clone was counted a few times. This sequence joins TRBV30 and TRBJ2-7; unclear D gene. Per germline, CDR1 GTSNPN and CDR2 SVGIG (reference sequence). V was shortened by 0 bases and J by 5 bases, with 11 bases between the two germline ends. The CDR3 extends over 13 amino acids. The chain's CDR3 is CAWSVGYANEQYF. Here the CDR3 DNA reads TGTGCCTGGAGTGTGGGATACGCGAACGAGCAGTACTTC.

V usage is TRBV10-3 and J usage is TRBJ2-1, with a tentative D call TRBD1 (5 bases). V lost 8 bases to trimming and J lost 4 bases, with 12 bases between them. CDR3 length equals 13 residues. CDR1 is ENHRY and CDR2 is SYGVKD in the germline V gene. The CDR3 region has the DNA TGTGCCATCGCGACAGCTCCTTACAATGAGCAGTTCTTC. Amino acids: CAIATAPYNEQFF.

This clone was counted many times. The gene calls are TRBV9 and TRBJ1-5; D not certain. The CDR3 is 15 amino acids. V was cut by 0 bases and J by 4 bases, with 11 bases left in between. From germline, CDR1 is SGDLS and CDR2 YYNGEE. Here the CDR3 reads CASSVEGSVNQPQHF. The DNA for the CDR3 is TGTGCCAGCAGCGTAGAAGGATCGGTAAATCAGCCCCAGCATTTT.

V and J are TRBV6-1 and TRBJ2-1, with TRBD2 as a possible D gene (6 bases). Germline V lookup: CDR1 MNHNS, CDR2 SASEGT. This CDR3 comprises 15 residues. The ends were cut back, 7 bases at V and 9 bases at J, with 22 bases in the middle. CDR3 region: CASKRGAGSLSEQFF. The CDR3 bases are TGTGCCAGCAAGCGAGGGGCGGGATCTTTGAGTGAGCAGTTCTTC.

The rearrangement uses TRBV7-2 and TRBJ1-1; D is unclear. Trimming left V 5 bases short and J 1 base short, with 14 bases between. The CDR3 is 15 amino acids. Germline values: CDR1 SGHTA, CDR2 FQGNSA. CDR3 DNA sequence: TGTGCCAGCAGCCGCCCCCCGGGAGCGAACACTGAAGCTTTCTTT. It specifies CASSRPPGANTEAFF.

The rearrangement uses TRBV9 and TRBJ2-1; 10 bases fit TRBD2. The CDR3 has 15 amino acids. CDR1 is SGDLS, CDR2 YYNGEE, per germline. Trimming took 3 bases from V and 5 from J; bases not matched to a gene: 5. CDR3 sequence (DNA): TGTGCCAGCAGCGCCGGGACTAGCGTAAACAATGAGCAGTTCTTC. The encoded protein is CASSAGTSVNNEQFF.

The rearrangement uses TRBV29-1 and TRBJ1-1, with D uncertain. From germline, CDR1 is SQVTM and CDR2 ANQGSEA. The ends were cut back, 3 bases at V and 1 base at J, with 12 bases in the middle. The CDR3 is 14 residues long. The CDR3 DNA is TGCAGCGTTGATAATATGTTCTCGAACACTGAAGCTTTCTTT. Protein product: CSVDNMFSNTEAFF. The full variable domain, rest sourced from reference TRBV29-1 and TRBJ1-1, is SAVISQKPSRDICQRGTSLTIQCQVDSQVTMMFWYRQQPGQSLTLIATANQGSEATYESGFVIDKFPISRPNLTFSTLTVSNMSPEDSSIYLCSVDNMFSNTEAFFGQGTRLTVV.

In this sample, this clone turned up a few times. Just one base apart from a much larger clone, this may be a read error. Within the sample, other DNA sequences also encode this same CDR3. This sequence joins TRBV28 and TRBJ2-5, with unresolved D. Germline CDR1 reads MDHEN; CDR2 reads SYDVKM. This CDR3 contains 11 residues. The ends were cut back, 6 bases at V and 2 bases at J, with 4 bases in the middle. The CDR3 region has the DNA TGTGCCAGCAGCCAACAAGAGACCCAGTACTTC. Encoded protein: CASSQQETQYF.

V gene TRBV18 combines with J gene TRBJ1-1; the match to TRBD1 covers 7 bases. This CDR3 spans 13 amino acids. Germline V gene lookup returns CDR1 KGHSH and CDR2 LQKENI. V trimming: 4 bases; J trimming: 5 bases; junction bases outside the gene matches: 4. The CDR3 here is CASSLRGGTEAFF. The DNA for the CDR3 is TGTGCCAGCTCACTCAGGGGGGGTACTGAAGCTTTCTTT.

The V and J genes are TRBV10-3 and TRBJ1-2; TRBD1 aligns across 7 bases. After removal of 6 bases from V and 4 bases from J, the junction contained 5 bases not matched to a gene. This CDR3 is 13 amino acids long. The germline V gene encodes CDR1 ENHRY and CDR2 SYGVKD. The CDR3 DNA reads TGTGCCATCAGCCAGGACAGGATCTATGGCTACACCTTC. Its protein product is CAISQDRIYGYTF.

The rearrangement joins TRBV7-3 to TRBJ2-5; maybe TRBD1 (5 bases). With 1 base removed from V and 1 base from J, the gap between germline ends came to 10 bases. The CDR3 has 15 amino acids. From germline, CDR1 is SGHTA and CDR2 FQGTGA. The CDR3, as DNA: TGTGCCAGCAGCTTAAATCAGGGATTCCAAGAGACCCAGTACTTC. Translation gives CASSLNQGFQETQYF.

The rearrangement links TRBV25-1 to TRBJ2-1; 9 bases map to TRBD2. The CDR3 is made up of 17 amino acids. The germline V gene encodes CDR1 MGHDK and CDR2 SYGVNS. The junction had 7 bases not matched to a gene; V was cut back by 2 bases and J by 2 bases. The CDR3 DNA sequence: TGTGCCAGCAGTGAACAGTATGGCGGGAGGGCCTACAATGAGCAGTTCTTC. It translates to CASSEQYGGRAYNEQFF.

About this clone itself: Different DNA sequences within this sample yield the same CDR3. V gene TRBV5-1 combines with J gene TRBJ1-2; 8 positions match TRBD1. CDR1 SGHRS and CDR2 YFSETQ come from the germline V gene. Trimming cost V 0 bases and J 7 bases; bases outside gene matches: 2. This CDR3 region has 13 residues. CDR3 protein: CASSLEGTGGYTF. The CDR3 DNA follows: TGCGCCAGCAGCTTGGAGGGGACAGGTGGCTACACCTTC.